This T cell receptor (beta chain) was captured by sequencing in a study of blood T cell repertoires in COVID-19. At the level of the study: Researchers got acute and convalescent COVID-19 samples from the United States, Italy and Spain.

Original processing notes: Reference gene primer amplification gave estimated nucleated cell counts. This table comes from immunoSEQ multiplex PCR, and its TCRdb copy is limited to in-frame clones, with some not included. For V, J and clone size, that table is used; D and trimming come from the DNA. Here the sample spans 200,000 to 250,000 clones, around 80% being singletons. This CDR3 is 18 amino acids long. Germline V gene data show CDR1 as MNHNS and CDR2 as SASEGT. The V and J ends lost 2 bases and 0 bases respectively, with 14 bases between them. V gene TRBV6-1 combines with J gene TRBJ2-6, with a tentative D call TRBD1 (5 bases). Sequencing input: peripheral blood. The clonotype comes from a woman between 65 and 79 years old with acute or convalescent COVID-19. CDR3 sequence: CASSERQMELSGANVLTF. The CDR3 DNA sequence: TGTGCCAGCAGTGAAAGACAGATGGAGCTCTCTGGGGCCAACGTCCTGACTTTC.